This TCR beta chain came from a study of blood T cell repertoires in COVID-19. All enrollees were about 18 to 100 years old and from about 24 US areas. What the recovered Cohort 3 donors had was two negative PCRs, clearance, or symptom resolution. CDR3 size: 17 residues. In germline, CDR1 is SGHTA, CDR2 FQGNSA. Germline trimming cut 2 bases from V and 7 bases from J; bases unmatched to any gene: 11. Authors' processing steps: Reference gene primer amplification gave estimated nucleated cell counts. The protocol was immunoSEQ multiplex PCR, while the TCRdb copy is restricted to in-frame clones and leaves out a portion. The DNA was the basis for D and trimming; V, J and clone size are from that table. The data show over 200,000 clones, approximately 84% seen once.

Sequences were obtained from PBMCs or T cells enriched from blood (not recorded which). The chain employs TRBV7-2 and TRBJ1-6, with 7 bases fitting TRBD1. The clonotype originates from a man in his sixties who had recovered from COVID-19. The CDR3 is CASSLSPPLTGNSPLHF. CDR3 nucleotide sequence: TGTGCCAGCAGCTTATCACCGCCCCTGACAGGGAATTCACCCCTCCACTTT. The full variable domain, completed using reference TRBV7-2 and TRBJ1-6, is GAGVSQSPSNKVTEKGKDVELRCDPISGHTALYWYRQSLGQGLEFLIYFQGNSAPDKSGLPSDRFSAERTGGSVSTLTIQRTQQEDSAVYLCASSLSPPLTGNSPLHFGNGTRLTVT.